This TCR beta chain originates from a study of human T cells and chemical hapten exposure. Background on the study: For sensitization, 2% DPC was applied to a 2 cm by 2 cm patch of upper inner arm skin. The study, taken as a whole, reports: Because all patients had alopecia, their immune responses might differ from healthy ones.

This clonotype was counted at least ten times. The target antigen is unknown. Sample time point: patch test 2, 6 weeks after DPC sensitization. The treatment is: therapeutic diphenylcyclopropenone sensitization with weekly scalp DPC. People who gave samples had alopecia, were 18 to 70 years old, and were suitable for DPC. MiXCR was run by TCRdb on the RACE reads, yielding one entry per CDR3 protein. The sample contains around 42,000 distinct CDR3 sequences, less than 3.5% of which appear only once. Germline V lookup: CDR1 DFQATT, CDR2 SNEGSKA (reference sequence). The CDR3 consists of 13 residues. Losses at the gene ends were 5 bases for V and 1 base for J; bases not matched to a gene: 3.

The sample was whole blood, taken in connection with sensitization to the hapten diphenylcyclopropenone (DPC). The origin of this receptor is a man aged 40-49 years with alopecia areata. Some clones in this sample may be carry-over from other donors' samples. J is TRBJ1-1 and V is TRBV20-1; 8 nucleotides match TRBD1. This CDR3 is CSAARGQNTEAFF. CDR3 nucleotides: TGCAGTGCTGCCAGGGGGCAGAACACTGAAGCTTTCTTT.